This entry lists 26 T cell receptor beta chains sequenced from one sample in a study of T cells in Graves' hyperthyroidism and ophthalmopathy. RNA transcripts provided the source from which TCR beta CDR3 regions were amplified. First-round RT-PCR of the TCR CDR3 relied on the HTBI primer set. Each CDR3 protein is one row after TCRdb ran MiXCR on the multiplex PCR reads. The data show some 510,000 distinct CDR3 sequences, about a fifth seen once. The source material was blood. These TCRs come from a man in his late teens or twenties with Graves' hyperthyroidism.

The chain uses TRBV20-1 and TRBJ2-4; D unresolved. CDR3 length equals 16 residues. Germline CDR1 DFQATT, CDR2 SNEGSKA (reference sequence). Deletions cut 5 bases from V and 0 bases from J, with 17 bases between. CDR3 region: CSASGWDTLAKNIQYF. CDR3 bases: TGCAGTGCTTCGGGCTGGGATACCCTAGCCAAAAACATTCAGTACTTC.

Concerning this clonotype itself: This may be a read error: a much more frequent sequence differs by one nucleotide. J is TRBJ1-1 and V is TRBV12-3 or TRBV12-4; tentative D call: TRBD1 (5 bases). The CDR3 extends over 13 amino acids. Trimming left V 5 bases short and J 6 bases short, with 13 bases between. The DNA for the CDR3 is TGTGCCAGCAGTCAGGGACTCATGGCTGAAGCTTTCTTT. As protein: CASSQGLMAEAFF.

The rearrangement uses TRBV12-3 or TRBV12-4 and TRBJ2-7, with 7 bases that match TRBD2. The CDR3 has 14 amino acids. V was pared by 8 bases and J by 3 bases, with 10 bases of the junction left unmatched. CDR3 protein: CASPGGREFYEQYF. For the CDR3, the DNA is TGTGCCAGCCCCGGAGGGCGGGAGTTCTACGAGCAGTACTTC.

In this sample, this clonotype turned up many times. The rearrangement uses TRBV7-8 and TRBJ2-7; D tentatively reads TRBD1 or TRBD2 (5 bases each). CDR3 length equals 16 residues. The germline CDR1 and CDR2 sequences are SGHVS and FQNEAQ. V lost 0 bases to trimming and J lost 1 base, with 13 bases between them. The CDR3 coding sequence is TGTGCCAGCAGCTTAGCTAGGGGACCCGGATCCTACGAGCAGTACTTC. Translating gives CASSLARGPGSYEQYF.

This clonotype has just a few counts. The chain joins TRBV5-1 to TRBJ1-6; D unresolved. Trimming stripped 5 bases from V and 6 bases from J, with 18 bases between. The CDR3 sequence is 16 residues long. CDR1 is SGHRS and CDR2 is YFSETQ in the germline V gene. In DNA form, the CDR3 reads TGCGCCAGCAGTATAAGTCCGCGACGGGGTAATTCACCCCTCCACTTT. As protein: CASSISPRRGNSPLHF.

This clonotype was seen a few times. The rearrangement uses TRBV11-2 and TRBJ2-7; D remains unclear. CDR3 length equals 15 residues. Germline CDR1 is SGHAT and CDR2 is FQNNGV. With 2 bases removed from V and 2 bases from J, the gap between germline ends came to 13 bases. DNA of the CDR3: TGTGCCAGCAGCTTAACCCGTCTATTACCCTACGAGCAGTACTTC. It yields the protein CASSLTRLLPYEQYF.

This clonotype has ten or more counts. The chain has TRBV28 and TRBJ1-5, with D maybe TRBD1 (6 bases). The ends were cut back, 7 bases at V and 4 bases at J, with 11 bases in the middle. Germline V lookup: CDR1 MDHEN, CDR2 SYDVKM. The CDR3 length is 13 residues. The CDR3 DNA reads TGTGCCAGCACCGGGACACCGAATCAGCCCCAGCATTTT. This encodes CASTGTPNQPQHF.

This clonotype showed up many times. V usage is TRBV12-3 or TRBV12-4 and J usage is TRBJ2-2; D ambiguous. V shed 0 bases and J shed 1 base, with 0 bases lying between them. This CDR3 region has 13 residues. The CDR3 DNA reads TGTGCCAGCAGTTTAGCGAACACCGGGGAGCTGTTTTTT. Protein product: CASSLANTGELFF.

This clonotype was found many times. This sequence joins TRBV12-3 or TRBV12-4 and TRBJ2-5; the D gene could be TRBD1 or TRBD2 (5 bases each). The length of the CDR3 is 13 residues. The V and J ends lost 6 bases and 5 bases respectively, with 13 bases between them. The CDR3 sequence: CASSSGTSETQYF. The CDR3 DNA reads as TGTGCCAGCAGCTCCGGGACCTCTGAGACCCAGTACTTC.

At least ten counts were recorded for this clonotype. This chain joins TRBV28 and TRBJ2-5; D unclear. V gave up 8 bases and J gave up 2 bases, with 9 bases separating them. Germline CDR1 reads MDHEN; CDR2 reads SYDVKM. CDR3 length: 12 residues. The DNA for the CDR3 is TGTGCCAGCCGGAGACTTCAAGAGACCCAGTACTTC. This sequence encodes CASRRLQETQYF.

In regard to this clonotype: A much larger clone is a single base away; this may be a read error. The gene calls are TRBV2 and TRBJ2-2; 12 nucleotides agree with TRBD2. The CDR3 length is 17 residues. Germline lookup yields CDR1 SNHLY and CDR2 FYNNEI. The chain's CDR3 is CASSRGLAGQNTGELCF. Written as DNA, the CDR3 is TGTGCCAGCAGCCGAGGACTAGCGGGGCAAAACACCGGGGAGCTGTGTTTT.

This clonotype has a handful of counts. The chain employs TRBV12-3 or TRBV12-4 and TRBJ2-7; 13 bases agree with TRBD2. This CDR3 is 15 amino acids long. V shed 6 bases, J shed 0 bases, and the junction held 2 bases outside the gene matches. The CDR3 here is CASRLAGGSSYEQYF. CDR3 DNA sequence: TGTGCCAGCAGACTAGCGGGGGGGAGCTCCTACGAGCAGTACTTC.

J is TRBJ1-1 and V is TRBV12-3 or TRBV12-4; unclear D gene. With 6 bases removed from V and 5 bases from J, the gap between germline ends came to 13 bases. The CDR3 spans 13 residues. The CDR3 DNA follows: TGTGCCAGCAGAACAACGTCGGGAACTGAAGCTTTCTTT. Amino acid sequence: CASRTTSGTEAFF.

This clonotype was detected ten times or more. The gene calls are TRBV12-3 or TRBV12-4 and TRBJ1-2, with 7 bases identical to TRBD1. This CDR3 region has 15 residues. Germline trimming cut 11 bases from V and 2 bases from J; bases unmatched to any gene: 14. CDR3 sequence: CAVHGEGAGNYGYTF. The CDR3, as DNA: TGTGCCGTACACGGAGAGGGGGCCGGGAACTATGGCTACACCTTC.

This clonotype was seen repeatedly, ten times or more. The chain has TRBV10-3 and TRBJ2-7, with 8 bases lining up with TRBD1. Germline loops: CDR1 ENHRY, CDR2 SYGVKD. CDR3 length: 15 residues. J lost 0 bases, V lost 0 bases, and 1 base had no gene match. The CDR3 here is CAISESDRDSYEQYF. The DNA for the CDR3 is TGTGCCATCAGTGAGTCGGACAGGGACTCCTACGAGCAGTACTTC.

A few counts support this clonotype. The V gene is TRBV30, the J gene TRBJ1-1; D not resolved. The CDR3 runs 13 residues. V dropped 5 bases and J dropped 0 bases, with 10 bases sitting between them. Germline CDR1 and CDR2: GTSNPN and SVGIG (reference sequence). As DNA, the CDR3 is TGTGCCTGGTCGACAATGCTGAACACTGAAGCTTTCTTT. Amino acid sequence: CAWSTMLNTEAFF. Together with reference TRBV30 and TRBJ1-1, the CDR3 gives the full variable domain: SQTIHQWPATLVQPVGSPLSLECTVEGTSNPNLYWYRQAAGRGLQLLFYSVGIGQISSEVPQNLSASRPQDRQFILSSKKLLLSDSGFYLCAWSTMLNTEAFFGQGTRLTVV.

The V gene is TRBV6-2 or TRBV6-3, the J gene TRBJ1-2; 7 bases map to TRBD1. Germline V gives CDR1 MNHEY, CDR2 SVGEGT. This CDR3 is built from 18 residues. The V gene end was trimmed by 6 bases and the J gene end by 4 bases; junction bases not matched to a gene: 20. The CDR3 bases are TGTGCCAGCAGCCCCACACCCGACAGGGTCTCTTCTCGCTATGGCTACACCTTC. Translating gives CASSPTPDRVSSRYGYTF.

This clonotype was recorded at least ten times. CDR3 region: CSARGGTDTQYF. Here the CDR3 DNA reads TGCAGTGCTAGAGGGGGGACAGATACGCAGTATTTT. The V call is TRBV20-1, the J call TRBJ2-3; the D gene could be TRBD1 or TRBD2 (5 bases each). Germline V gene sequence: CDR1 DFQATT, CDR2 SNEGSKA (reference sequence). V was shortened by 1 base and J by 3 bases, with 5 bases between the two germline ends. The CDR3 is 12 amino acids.

The CDR3 DNA sequence: TGTGCCAGTACCAAAGGGGTCCTCGGACATCAGCCCCAGCATTTT. Translating gives CASTKGVLGHQPQHF. The gene calls are TRBV19 and TRBJ1-5, with D possibly matching TRBD1 (5 bases). Germline CDR1 is LNHDA and CDR2 is SQIVND (reference sequence). The CDR3 is 15 amino acids. V was trimmed by 7 bases and J by 5 bases, leaving 18 bases between them.

This clonotype was seen many times. This rearrangement joins TRBV28 to TRBJ1-3; tentative D call: TRBD1 (6 bases). CDR3 length: 15 amino acids. Looked up from germline, CDR1 is MDHEN and CDR2 is SYDVKM. The V gene lost 5 bases and the J gene lost 2 bases, with 13 bases spanning the gap. As DNA, the CDR3 is TGTGCCAGCAGTCATGGCGGGACAACTGGAAACACCATATATTTT. This sequence encodes CASSHGGTTGNTIYF.

This clonotype has ten or more counts. The rearrangement uses TRBV29-1 and TRBJ2-5; possibly TRBD2 for D (5 bases). CDR3 length: 10 amino acids. Germline V gives CDR1 SQVTM, CDR2 ANQGSEA. V was shortened by 3 bases and J by 7 bases, with 6 bases between the two germline ends. In DNA, the CDR3 is TGCAGCGTTGAGGCGGGGACCCAGTACTTC. This encodes CSVEAGTQYF.

This clonotype was observed many times. CDR3 loop: CASSHSTGRETQYF. CDR3 coding DNA: TGTGCCAGCAGCCATTCCACTGGTAGGGAGACCCAGTACTTC. The chain employs TRBV7-2 and TRBJ2-5; D is ambiguous. Trimming stripped 5 bases from V and 5 bases from J, with 15 bases between. This CDR3 is built from 14 residues. Per the germline V gene, CDR1 is SGHTA and CDR2 is FQGNSA.

This clonotype has more than one count but fewer than ten. The rearrangement uses TRBV7-2 and TRBJ1-2; D may be TRBD1 (5 bases). The CDR3 runs to 14 residues. V was cut by 3 bases and J by 4 bases, with 12 bases left in between. The germline CDR1 and CDR2 sequences are SGHTA and FQGNSA. The CDR3 DNA reads as TGTGCCAGCAGCTTCGGGACTTCGAGCTATGGCTACACCTTC. As protein: CASSFGTSSYGYTF.

Notes on this clonotype: This CDR3 is missing its conserved last phenylalanine or tryptophan, likely due to a read error. V and J are TRBV12-3 or TRBV12-4 and TRBJ1-2; the D gene is possibly TRBD1 (6 bases). This CDR3 contains 11 residues. Trimming stripped 8 bases from V and 8 bases from J, with 12 bases between. For the CDR3, the DNA is TGTGCCAGCGGTACGGGGGGCGGCTACACCTAC. Its protein product is CASGTGGGYTY.

J is TRBJ1-2 and V is TRBV20-1; possibly TRBD1 for D (5 bases). The V gene lost 1 base and the J gene lost 4 bases, with 13 bases spanning the gap. Germline CDR1 and CDR2: DFQATT and SNEGSKA (reference sequence). The CDR3 consists of 14 residues. The DNA of the CDR3 is TGCAGTGCTAGAGCCCCTCAGGGCGTCTATGGCTACACCTTC. This codes for CSARAPQGVYGYTF.

This clonotype was seen repeatedly, ten times or more. The J gene is TRBJ1-1, the V gene TRBV12-3 or TRBV12-4; a weak D match, TRBD1 (5 bases). The CDR3 is 16 amino acids. V shed 1 base and J shed 5 bases, with 17 bases lying between them. CDR3: CASSLDIWGIGTEAFF. The CDR3 DNA is TGTGCCAGCAGTTTAGATATCTGGGGGATTGGGACTGAAGCTTTCTTT.